This TCR beta chain was captured by sequencing in a study of blood T cell repertoires in COVID-19. Using immunoSEQ multiplex PCR, the repertoire was profiled, and TCRdb retains in-frame clones only, with some absent. Of 250,000 to 350,000 clones in the sample, roughly 85% were seen once. There are 13 residues in the CDR3. CDR1 SGHAT and CDR2 FQNNGV come from the germline V gene. The V end lost 6 bases, the J end lost 9 bases, and 16 bases lay between the germline ends. The chain combines TRBV11-2 with TRBJ2-3, with D perhaps TRBD2 (5 bases). The source material was PBMCs or T cells enriched from blood (not recorded which). The clonotype originates from a woman in her 30s who had recovered from COVID-19. The DNA for the CDR3 is TGTGCCAGCAGTTTTCCTAGCCACAGAACGCAGTATTTT. Amino acids: CASSFPSHRTQYF.